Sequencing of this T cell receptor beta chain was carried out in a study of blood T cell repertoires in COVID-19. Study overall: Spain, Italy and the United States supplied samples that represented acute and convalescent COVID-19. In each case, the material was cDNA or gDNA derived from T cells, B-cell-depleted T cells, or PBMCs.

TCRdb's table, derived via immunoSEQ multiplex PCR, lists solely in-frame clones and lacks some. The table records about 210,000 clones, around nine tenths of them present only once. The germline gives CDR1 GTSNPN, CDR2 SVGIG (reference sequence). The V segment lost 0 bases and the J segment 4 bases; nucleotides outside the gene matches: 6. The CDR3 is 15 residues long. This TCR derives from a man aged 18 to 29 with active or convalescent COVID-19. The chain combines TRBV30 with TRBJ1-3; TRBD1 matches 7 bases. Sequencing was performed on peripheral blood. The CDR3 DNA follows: TGTGCCTGGAGTGTACAGGGGACGTCCGGAAACACCATATATTTT. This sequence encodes CAWSVQGTSGNTIYF.